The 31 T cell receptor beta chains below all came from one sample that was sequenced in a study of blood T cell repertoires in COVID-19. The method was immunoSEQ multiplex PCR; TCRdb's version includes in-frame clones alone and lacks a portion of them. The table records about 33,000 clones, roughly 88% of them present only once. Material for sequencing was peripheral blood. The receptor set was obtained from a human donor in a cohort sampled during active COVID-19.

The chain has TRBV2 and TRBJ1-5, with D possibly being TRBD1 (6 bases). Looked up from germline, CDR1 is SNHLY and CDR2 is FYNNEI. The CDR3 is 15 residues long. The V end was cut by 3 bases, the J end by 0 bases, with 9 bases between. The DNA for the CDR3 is TGTGCCAGCAGTGAGGCGGGGGCTAGCAATCAGCCCCAGCATTTT. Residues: CASSEAGASNQPQHF.

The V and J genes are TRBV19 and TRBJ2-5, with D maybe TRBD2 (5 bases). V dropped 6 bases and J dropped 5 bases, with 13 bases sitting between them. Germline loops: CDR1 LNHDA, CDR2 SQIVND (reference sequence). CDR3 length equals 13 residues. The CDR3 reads CASRELVGETQYF. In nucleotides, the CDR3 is TGTGCCAGTAGAGAACTAGTGGGCGAGACCCAGTACTTC.

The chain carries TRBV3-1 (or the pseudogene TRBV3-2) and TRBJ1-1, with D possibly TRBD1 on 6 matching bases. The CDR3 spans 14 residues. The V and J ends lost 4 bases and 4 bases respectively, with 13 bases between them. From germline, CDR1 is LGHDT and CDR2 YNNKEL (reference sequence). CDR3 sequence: CASSPGGAATEAFF. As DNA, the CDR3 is TGTGCCAGCAGCCCGGGGGGGGCTGCCACTGAAGCTTTCTTT.

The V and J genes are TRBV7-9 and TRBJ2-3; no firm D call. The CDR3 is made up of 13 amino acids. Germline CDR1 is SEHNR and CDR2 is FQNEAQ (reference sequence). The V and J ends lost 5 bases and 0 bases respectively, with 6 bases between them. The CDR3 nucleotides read TGTGCCAGCAGCCTACAGAGCACAGATACGCAGTATTTT. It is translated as CASSLQSTDTQYF.

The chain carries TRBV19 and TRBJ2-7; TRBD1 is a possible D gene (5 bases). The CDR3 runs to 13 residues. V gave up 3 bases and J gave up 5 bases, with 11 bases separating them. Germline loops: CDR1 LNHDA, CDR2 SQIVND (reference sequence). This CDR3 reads CASSIQGPNEQYF. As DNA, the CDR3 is TGTGCCAGTAGTATTCAGGGTCCCAACGAGCAGTACTTC.

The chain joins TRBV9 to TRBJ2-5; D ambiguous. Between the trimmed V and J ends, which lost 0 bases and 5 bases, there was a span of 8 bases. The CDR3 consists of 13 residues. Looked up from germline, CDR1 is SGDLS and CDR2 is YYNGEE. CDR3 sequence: CASSVGAYETQYF. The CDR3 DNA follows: TGTGCCAGCAGCGTAGGGGCCTACGAGACCCAGTACTTC.

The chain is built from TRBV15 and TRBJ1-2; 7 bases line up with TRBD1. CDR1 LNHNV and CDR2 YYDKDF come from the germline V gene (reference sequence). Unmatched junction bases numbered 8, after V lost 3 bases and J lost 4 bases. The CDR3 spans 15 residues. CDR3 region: CATSRGQITRYGYTF. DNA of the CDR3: TGTGCCACCAGCAGGGGACAGATAACACGCTATGGCTACACCTTC.

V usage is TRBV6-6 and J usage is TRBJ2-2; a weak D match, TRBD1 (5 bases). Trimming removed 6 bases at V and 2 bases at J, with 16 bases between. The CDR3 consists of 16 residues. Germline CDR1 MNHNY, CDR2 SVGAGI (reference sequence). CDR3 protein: CASRIQGSPNTGELFF. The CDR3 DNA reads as TGTGCCAGCAGAATTCAGGGATCTCCTAACACCGGGGAGCTGTTTTTT.

CDR3 sequence reads: CASSFRDTEAFF. The CDR3 coding sequence is TGTGCCAGCAGCTTCAGGGACACTGAAGCTTTCTTT. The V call is TRBV11-3, the J call TRBJ1-1; D is possibly TRBD1 (5 bases). This CDR3 comprises 12 residues. In germline, CDR1 is SGHNT, CDR2 YENEEA. V was clipped by 3 bases and J by 3 bases, with 5 bases between them.

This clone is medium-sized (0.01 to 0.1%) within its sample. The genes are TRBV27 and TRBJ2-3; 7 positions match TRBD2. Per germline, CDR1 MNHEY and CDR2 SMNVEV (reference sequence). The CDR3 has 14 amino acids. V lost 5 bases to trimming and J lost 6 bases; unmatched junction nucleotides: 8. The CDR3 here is CASSPRDGGDTQYF. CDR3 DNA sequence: TGTGCCAGCAGTCCCCGAGACGGGGGGGATACGCAGTATTTT.

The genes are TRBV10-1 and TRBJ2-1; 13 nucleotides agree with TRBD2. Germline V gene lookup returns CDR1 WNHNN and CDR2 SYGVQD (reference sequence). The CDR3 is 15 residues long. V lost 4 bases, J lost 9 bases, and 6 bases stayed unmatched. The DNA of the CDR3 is TGCGCCAGCAGTGGCGGACTAGCGGGGGTTCCTGAGCAGTTCTTC. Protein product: CASSGGLAGVPEQFF.

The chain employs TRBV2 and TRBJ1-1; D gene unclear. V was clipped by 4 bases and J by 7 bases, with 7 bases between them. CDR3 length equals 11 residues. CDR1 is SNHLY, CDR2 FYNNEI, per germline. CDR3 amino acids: CASSVTGEAFF. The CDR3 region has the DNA TGTGCCAGCAGTGTTACCGGTGAAGCTTTCTTT.

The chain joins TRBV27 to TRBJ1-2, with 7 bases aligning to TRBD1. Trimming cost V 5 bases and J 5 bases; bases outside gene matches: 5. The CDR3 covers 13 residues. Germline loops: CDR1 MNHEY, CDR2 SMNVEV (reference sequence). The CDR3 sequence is CASSRDRVYGYTF. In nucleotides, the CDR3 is TGTGCCAGCAGTCGGGACAGAGTTTATGGCTACACCTTC.

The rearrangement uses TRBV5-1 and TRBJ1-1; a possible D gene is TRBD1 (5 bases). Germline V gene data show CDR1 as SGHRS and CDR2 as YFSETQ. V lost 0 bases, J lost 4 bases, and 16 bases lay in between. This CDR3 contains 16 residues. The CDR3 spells CASSLVGWGASTEAFF. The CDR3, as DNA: TGCGCCAGCAGCTTGGTAGGCTGGGGCGCGAGCACTGAAGCTTTCTTT.

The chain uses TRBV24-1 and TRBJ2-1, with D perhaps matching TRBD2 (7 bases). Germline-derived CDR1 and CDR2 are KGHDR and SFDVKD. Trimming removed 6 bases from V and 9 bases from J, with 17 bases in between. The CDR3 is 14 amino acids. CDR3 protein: CATSMGGARGEQFF. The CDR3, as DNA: TGTGCCACCAGTATGGGGGGGGCGCGGGGTGAGCAGTTCTTC.

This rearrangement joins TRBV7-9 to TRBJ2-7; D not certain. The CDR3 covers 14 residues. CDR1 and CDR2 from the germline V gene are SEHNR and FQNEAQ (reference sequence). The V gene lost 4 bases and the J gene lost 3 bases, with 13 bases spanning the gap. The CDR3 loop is CASSSTQAGYEQYF. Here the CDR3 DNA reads TGTGCCAGCAGCTCAACCCAAGCAGGCTACGAGCAGTACTTC.

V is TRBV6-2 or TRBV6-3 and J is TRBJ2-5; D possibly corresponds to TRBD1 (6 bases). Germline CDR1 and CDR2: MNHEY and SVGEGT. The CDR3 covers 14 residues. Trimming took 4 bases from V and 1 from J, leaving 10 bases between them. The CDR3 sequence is CASSSRDTQETQYF. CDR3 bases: TGTGCCAGCAGTTCTCGGGACACCCAAGAGACCCAGTACTTC.

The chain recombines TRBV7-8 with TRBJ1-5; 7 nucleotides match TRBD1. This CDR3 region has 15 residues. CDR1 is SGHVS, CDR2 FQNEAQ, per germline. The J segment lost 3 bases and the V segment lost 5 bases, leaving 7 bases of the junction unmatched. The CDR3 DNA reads TGTGCCAGCAGCCTTCTGACAGGGTCCAATCAGCCCCAGCATTTT. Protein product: CASSLLTGSNQPQHF.

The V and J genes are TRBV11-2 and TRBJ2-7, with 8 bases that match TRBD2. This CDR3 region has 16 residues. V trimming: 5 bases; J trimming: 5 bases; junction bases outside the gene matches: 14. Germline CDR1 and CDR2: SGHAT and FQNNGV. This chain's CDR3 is CASSPDLTGLAHEQYF. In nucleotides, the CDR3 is TGTGCCAGCAGCCCGGACCTTACAGGACTAGCCCACGAGCAGTACTTC.

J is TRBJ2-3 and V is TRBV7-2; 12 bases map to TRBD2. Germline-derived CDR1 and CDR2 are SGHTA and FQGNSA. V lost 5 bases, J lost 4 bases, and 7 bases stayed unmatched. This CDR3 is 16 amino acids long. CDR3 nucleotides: TGTGCCAGCAGCCCTAGCGGGGGGGCCGGGGCAGATACGCAGTATTTT. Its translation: CASSPSGGAGADTQYF.

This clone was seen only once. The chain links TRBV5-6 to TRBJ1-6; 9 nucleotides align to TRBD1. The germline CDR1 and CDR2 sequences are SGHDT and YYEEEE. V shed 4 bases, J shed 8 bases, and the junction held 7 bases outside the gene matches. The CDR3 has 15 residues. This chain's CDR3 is CASSVPGTGYSPLHF. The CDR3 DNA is TGTGCCAGCAGCGTGCCCGGGACAGGGTATTCACCCCTCCACTTT.

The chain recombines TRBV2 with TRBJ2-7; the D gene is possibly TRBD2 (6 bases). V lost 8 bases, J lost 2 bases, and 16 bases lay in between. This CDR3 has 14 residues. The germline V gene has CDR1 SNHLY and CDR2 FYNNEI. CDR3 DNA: TGTGCCAGCCATACGGGGGTCCCCCCCTACGAGCAGTACTTC. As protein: CASHTGVPPYEQYF.

CDR3 sequence reads: CASSLGLLASMGTDTQYF. CDR3 DNA sequence: TGCGCCAGCAGCTTGGGCCTACTAGCTTCCATGGGCACAGATACGCAGTATTTT. The chain has TRBV5-1 and TRBJ2-3; tentatively, D is TRBD2 (6 bases). V was shortened by 0 bases and J by 1 base, with 18 bases between the two germline ends. There are 18 residues in the CDR3. Germline-derived CDR1 and CDR2 are SGHRS and YFSETQ.

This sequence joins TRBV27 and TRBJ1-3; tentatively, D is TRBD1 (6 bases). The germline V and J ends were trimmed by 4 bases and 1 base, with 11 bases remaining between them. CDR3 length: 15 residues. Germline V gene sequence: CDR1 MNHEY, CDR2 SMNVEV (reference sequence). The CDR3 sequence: CASSSLRGSGNTIYF. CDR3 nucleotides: TGTGCCAGCAGTTCCCTCAGGGGTTCTGGAAACACCATATATTTT.

CDR3 sequence reads: CASSLDGNTYEQYF. DNA of the CDR3: TGTGCCAGCAGTTTGGACGGGAACACCTACGAGCAGTACTTC. The chain links TRBV27 to TRBJ2-7; D possibly corresponds to TRBD2 (5 bases). The germline gives CDR1 MNHEY, CDR2 SMNVEV (reference sequence). This CDR3 is 14 amino acids long. V lost 3 bases and J 2 bases, leaving 11 bases between the germline ends.

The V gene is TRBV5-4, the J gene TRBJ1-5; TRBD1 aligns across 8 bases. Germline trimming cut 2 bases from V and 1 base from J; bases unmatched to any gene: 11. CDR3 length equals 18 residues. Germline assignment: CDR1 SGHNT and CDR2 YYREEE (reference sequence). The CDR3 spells CASSLLQGGETSNQPQHF. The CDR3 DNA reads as TGTGCCAGCAGCTTACTACAGGGGGGCGAGACCAGCAATCAGCCCCAGCATTTT. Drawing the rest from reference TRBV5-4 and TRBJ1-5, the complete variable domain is ETGVTQSPTHLIKTRGQQVTLRCSSQSGHNTVSWYQQALGQGPQFIFQYYREEENGRGNFPPRFSGLQFPNYSSELNVNALELDDSALYLCASSLLQGGETSNQPQHFGDGTRLSIL.

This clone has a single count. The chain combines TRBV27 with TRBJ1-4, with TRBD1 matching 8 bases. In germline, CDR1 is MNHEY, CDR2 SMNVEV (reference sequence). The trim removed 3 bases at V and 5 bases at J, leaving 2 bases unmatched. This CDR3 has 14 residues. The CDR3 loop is CASSLNRGNEKLFF. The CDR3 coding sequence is TGTGCCAGCAGTTTGAACAGGGGGAATGAAAAACTGTTTTTT.

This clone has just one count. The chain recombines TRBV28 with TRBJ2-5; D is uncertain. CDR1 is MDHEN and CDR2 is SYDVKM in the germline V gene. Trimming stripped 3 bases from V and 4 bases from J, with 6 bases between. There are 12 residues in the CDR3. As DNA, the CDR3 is TGTGCCAGCAGTTTTACGGGAGAGACCCAGTACTTC. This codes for CASSFTGETQYF. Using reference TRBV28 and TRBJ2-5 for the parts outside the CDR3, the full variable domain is DVKVTQSSRYLVKRTGEKVFLECVQDMDHENMFWYRQDPGLGLRLIYFSYDVKMKEKGDIPEGYSVSREKKERFSLILESASTNQTSMYLCASSFTGETQYFGPGTRLLVL.

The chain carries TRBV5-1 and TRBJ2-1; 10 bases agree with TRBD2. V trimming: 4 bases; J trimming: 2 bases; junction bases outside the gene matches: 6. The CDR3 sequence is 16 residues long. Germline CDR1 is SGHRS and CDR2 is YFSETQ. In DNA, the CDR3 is TGCGCCAGCAGCCAGAGCGGGGGGGCCCCCTACAATGAGCAGTTCTTC. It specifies CASSQSGGAPYNEQFF.

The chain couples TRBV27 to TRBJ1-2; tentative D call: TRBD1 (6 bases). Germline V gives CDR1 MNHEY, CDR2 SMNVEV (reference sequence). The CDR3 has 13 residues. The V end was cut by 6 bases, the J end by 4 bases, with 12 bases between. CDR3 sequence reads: CASSEGDLYGYTF. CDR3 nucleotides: TGTGCCAGCAGCGAGGGGGACCTCTATGGCTACACCTTC.

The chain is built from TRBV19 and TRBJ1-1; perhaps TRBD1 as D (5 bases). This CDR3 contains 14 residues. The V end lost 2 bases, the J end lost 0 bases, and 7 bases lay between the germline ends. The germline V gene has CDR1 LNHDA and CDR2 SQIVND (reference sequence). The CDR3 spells CASSIWGVNTEAFF. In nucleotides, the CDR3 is TGTGCCAGTAGTATATGGGGGGTGAACACTGAAGCTTTCTTT.